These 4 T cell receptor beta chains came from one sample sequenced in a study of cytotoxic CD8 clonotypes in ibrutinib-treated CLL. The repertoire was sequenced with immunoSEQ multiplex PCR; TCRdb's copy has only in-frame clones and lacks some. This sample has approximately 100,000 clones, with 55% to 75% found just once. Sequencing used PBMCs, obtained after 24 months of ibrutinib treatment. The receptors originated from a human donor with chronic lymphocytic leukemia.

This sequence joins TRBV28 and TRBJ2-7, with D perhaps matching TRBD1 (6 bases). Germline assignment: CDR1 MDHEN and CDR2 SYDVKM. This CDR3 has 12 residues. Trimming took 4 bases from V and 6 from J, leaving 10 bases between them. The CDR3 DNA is TGTGCCAGCAGTTATAGAGGGGGCGAGCAGTACTTC. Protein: CASSYRGGEQYF.

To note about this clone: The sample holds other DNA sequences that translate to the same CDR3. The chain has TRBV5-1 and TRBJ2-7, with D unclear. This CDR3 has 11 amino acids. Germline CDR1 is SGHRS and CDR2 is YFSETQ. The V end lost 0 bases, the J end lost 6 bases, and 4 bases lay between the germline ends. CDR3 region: CASSLEGEQYF. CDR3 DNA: TGCGCCAGCAGCTTGGAAGGCGAGCAGTACTTC.

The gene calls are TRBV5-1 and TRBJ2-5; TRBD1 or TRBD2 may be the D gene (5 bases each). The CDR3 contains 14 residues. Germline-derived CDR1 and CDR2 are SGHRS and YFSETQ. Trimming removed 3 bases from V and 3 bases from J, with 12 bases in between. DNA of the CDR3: TGCGCCAGCAGCTCTGTCGGGGCCGAAGAGACCCAGTACTTC. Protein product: CASSSVGAEETQYF.

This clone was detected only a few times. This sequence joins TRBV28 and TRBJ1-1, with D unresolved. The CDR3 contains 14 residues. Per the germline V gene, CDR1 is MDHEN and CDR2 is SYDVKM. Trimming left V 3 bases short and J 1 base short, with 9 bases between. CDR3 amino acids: CASSFRQRNTEAFF. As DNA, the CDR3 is TGTGCCAGCAGTTTCCGACAAAGGAACACTGAAGCTTTCTTT.